The entry below describes one TCR beta chain. This clone was seen only once. Its specific antigen is unknown. Base quality data are lacking; no much larger clone is found one base away. The CDR3 runs 16 residues from the cysteine to the phenylalanine. Only the CDR3 DNA is retained, 48 bases long and in frame from the first base. The CDR1 and CDR2 encoded by the germline V gene are MGHRA and YSYEKL. After removal of 1 base from V and 2 bases from J, the junction retains 6 bases not matched to a gene. These data are taken from a study of shared clonotypes between healthy human individuals (dated by TCRdb to the early 2020s). With respect to the entire study: The cohort included a few men and a couple of women between 18 and 49 years of age. To estimate repertoire size and how much clonotype sharing occurs between individuals, the study deeply sequenced the blood TCR repertoires of about 5 healthy adults. To increase sequencing depth and limit assay-specific biases, different laboratories used diverse techniques to prepare libraries and sequence TCR repertoires. For each donor, three plates each were used for CD4 naive and CD4 memory, two plates were used for CD8 naive, and one plate was used for CD8 memory. Each donor's leukapheresis produced roughly between roughly 0.85 and 9.5 billion PBMCs. Study-wide findings and limitations: Based on pairwise subsampling, the degree of clonotype sharing among donors was expected to be affected by sequencing depth. Estimated clonotype richness was generally larger for naive than for memory subsets. Approximately 5% of naive CD4, 3.5% of naive CD8, 2.3% of memory CD4, and roughly 0.4% of memory CD8 clonotypes were shared across a few donors. Clonotypes shared by all four sorted-subset donors showed higher generation probabilities than non-shared clonotypes. Because the study included a small number of donors, the genetic and exposure-history diversity represented was limited. Sampling was limited to blood, and TCR repertoires in tissue likely differ from TCR repertoires in blood. Even with the large sequencing depth, rarefaction of the sorted-subset datasets indicated that sequencing was incomplete.

The donors were healthy, HIV-negative adults with no recently reported acute infections or vaccinations. Every donor was a Caucasian adult living in Nashville, Tennessee, USA. CD4+ T cells were enriched by magnetic negative selection; naive cells were then positively selected on CD45RA, and the negative fraction formed the memory subset. Blood was collected by leukapheresis, and PBMCs were isolated by Ficoll-Histopaque density gradient centrifugation and then cryopreserved in liquid nitrogen vapor phase. Analytical flow cytometry was used to check the purity and quantity of every magnetically sorted T cell population. Genomic DNA was isolated from every sorted fraction and measured by UV absorbance on a Nanodrop 2000c. Using the deep immunoSEQ assay, TCR CDR3 regions were amplified from genomic DNA by multiplex PCR. Extracted genomic DNA from each cell subset was distributed evenly across all wells of several immunoSEQ 96-well plates, and each plate was treated as a replicate. For sorted subsets, each replicate PCR was loaded with approximately 0.2 ug genomic DNA, equivalent to approximately 33,000 T cell genomes. The purified libraries were quantified using a Qubit 3.0 fluorometer, sized with a Bioanalyzer 2100, and then quantified again using the KAPA Library Quantification kit. Each immunoSEQ 96-well plate was sequenced on its own single-read 150-cycle Illumina NextSeq 550 flow cell. The published analysis was carried out like this. Because the immunoSEQ output held only junctional sequences and lacked quality scores, the filtering could not match the filtering applied to full-length reads. To assign V/J genes and CDR3, sequences were annotated using PyIR, a Python wrapper for IgBLAST v1.9, with IMGT germline references. Reads with weak V/J assignments (E-value above 1e-6), missing CDR3, stop codons, out-of-frame junctions, or ambiguous translated residues were removed. V3J clonotypes were defined as sequences sharing the same inferred V gene, J gene, and CDR3 amino acid sequence. To compute the percentage overlap between repertoires, the number of shared unique clonotypes was divided by the size of the smaller repertoire. Three approaches were used to assess repertoire richness: RTK rarefaction, the Chao1 estimator, and Recon v2.1 estimates of unobserved clonotypes. OLGA was used to compute generation probabilities for all TCRbeta clonotypes that the gDNA method yielded from a handful of donors. TCRdb retrieved this table from immuneACCESS and kept in-frame rearrangements only. Not all clones are present; in checked studies, unresolved V genes account for under half, and no reason is known for the remainder. V, J and clone size were drawn from that table, and D and trimming were deduced from the DNA. The sample profile shows millions of clones; 90% to 95% of them were found once. In total, the top ten clones hold roughly 0.13% of the sample.

Input material: naive CD4+ T cells sorted from blood. The label giving this sample's cell subset or site can be read as: CD45RA+ positively selected. The TCR sequence derives from a man between 18 and 35 years old in good health. Recombination joined TRBV4-1 with TRBJ2-7; 9 nucleotides in the junction match TRBD1. The CDR3 protein is CASSQAHGDRAYEQYF. In nucleotide form, the sequence is TGCGCCAGCAGCCAAGCTCACGGGGACAGGGCCTACGAGCAGTACTTC.